This T cell receptor beta chain emerged from a study of shared clonotypes between healthy human individuals. Germline CDR1 SGHDN, CDR2 FVKESK. The CDR3 consists of 14 residues. V lost 2 bases and J 6 bases, leaving 13 bases between the germline ends. The naive CD8 subset, CD45RO-negative cells positively selected for CCR7, excluded terminally differentiated effector memory CD45RA+ cells. Only in-frame clones appear in the TCRdb table, and some are missing; sequencing was by immunoSEQ multiplex PCR. Found here are approximately 2,000,000 clones, about 94% of them singletons; the top ten hold around 1.8%.

The sequenced sample consisted of naive CD8+ T cells from PBMCs. The genes are TRBV14 and TRBJ2-5; either TRBD1 or TRBD2 may fit D (6 bases each). This clonotype originated in a man between 18 and 35 years old in good health. Some clones in this sample may be carry-over from other donors' samples. CDR3 nucleotide sequence: TGTGCCAGCAGCCAACGGGGGCAAGAGCAGACCCAGTACTTC. This translates into CASSQRGQEQTQYF.